The 13 T cell receptor beta chains reported below all come from one sample, sequenced in a study of CD8 T cells in Susac syndrome. RNA amounts of about 0.5 to 1 ug underwent reverse transcription with random hexamers. From the immunoSEQ multiplex PCR reads, TCRdb called clonotypes with MiXCR, one entry per CDR3 protein. Of over 150,000 distinct CDR3 sequences in the sample, nearly 95% are singletons; the top ten hold approximately 0.097%. The sample comprised CD4+ T cells from PBMCs. The receptors here all came from a human donor with multiple sclerosis.

This chain joins TRBV12-3 or TRBV12-4 and TRBJ2-1; 9 bases map to TRBD1. V shed 11 bases, J shed 4 bases, and the junction held 6 bases outside the gene matches. The CDR3 contains 13 residues. The CDR3 region has the DNA TGTGCCGGCCGACAGGGGGGTTACAATGAGCAGTTCTTC. This translates into CAGRQGGYNEQFF.

The rearrangement links TRBV30 to TRBJ2-7; 7 bases fit TRBD1. This CDR3 contains 12 residues. Germline CDR1 reads GTSNPN; CDR2 reads SVGIG (reference sequence). CDR3 in amino acids: CGGQSSSYEQYF. As DNA, the CDR3 is TGTGGGGGACAGTCGAGCTCCTACGAGCAGTACTTC.

V usage is TRBV29-1 and J usage is TRBJ1-1; D remains unclear. The CDR3 spans 13 residues. Germline V lookup: CDR1 SQVTM, CDR2 ANQGSEA. Trimming removed 4 bases at V and 0 bases at J, with 9 bases between. The CDR3 bases are TGCAGCGTTGTGAGGGAGATGAACACTGAAGCTTTCTTT. This codes for CSVVREMNTEAFF. Full variable domain (rest looked up from reference TRBV29-1 and TRBJ1-1): SAVISQKPSRDICQRGTSLTIQCQVDSQVTMMFWYRQQPGQSLTLIATANQGSEATYESGFVIDKFPISRPNLTFSTLTVSNMSPEDSSIYLCSVVREMNTEAFFGQGTRLTVV.

V and J are TRBV15 and TRBJ1-5; 8 positions match TRBD1. This CDR3 has 18 amino acids. Germline CDR1 reads LNHNV; CDR2 reads YYDKDF (reference sequence). Losses at the gene ends were 2 bases for V and 7 bases for J; bases not matched to a gene: 16. CDR3: CATSRPDRGLLWGQPQHF. DNA of the CDR3: TGTGCCACCAGCAGACCCGACAGGGGATTGCTGTGGGGCCAGCCCCAGCATTTT.

This clonotype showed up just once. The chain recombines TRBV24-1 with TRBJ2-2; D possibly uses TRBD1 or TRBD2 (5 bases each). The CDR3 is 16 amino acids. Per germline, CDR1 KGHDR and CDR2 SFDVKD. The V end was cut by 1 base, the J end by 7 bases, with 15 bases between. The CDR3 nucleotides read TGTGCCACCAGTGATTTATCTTGGGGGAGCGACGGGGAGCTGTTTTTT. It yields the protein CATSDLSWGSDGELFF.

J is TRBJ2-5 and V is TRBV6-1; D is unclear. The CDR3 consists of 13 residues. V gave up 6 bases and J gave up 4 bases, with 12 bases separating them. CDR1 and CDR2 from the germline V gene are MNHNS and SASEGT. For the CDR3, the DNA is TGTGCCAGCAGGGACCCGGGTCGAGAGACCCAGTACTTC. Amino acid sequence: CASRDPGRETQYF.

The gene calls are TRBV29-1 and TRBJ2-1; a weak D match, TRBD1 (6 bases). This CDR3 region has 14 residues. Germline CDR1 SQVTM, CDR2 ANQGSEA. V was cut by 4 bases and J by 4 bases, with 14 bases left in between. In DNA form, the CDR3 reads TGCAGCGTTGGTAAACTAGGACAGTACAATGAGCAGTTCTTC. Translating gives CSVGKLGQYNEQFF.

The chain carries TRBV24-1 and TRBJ2-7; 9 bases are a match to TRBD2. Germline loops: CDR1 KGHDR, CDR2 SFDVKD. The CDR3 is 14 amino acids. The J segment lost 7 bases and the V segment lost 2 bases, leaving 5 bases of the junction unmatched. The CDR3 protein is CATSDSSGTEEQYF. CDR3 nucleotide sequence: TGTGCCACCAGTGATTCTAGCGGGACTGAAGAGCAGTACTTC.

In this sample, this clonotype turned up once. V is TRBV15 and J is TRBJ1-2; 7 bases align to TRBD1. This CDR3 contains 13 residues. V lost 5 bases, J lost 8 bases, and 8 bases stayed unmatched. Germline V gives CDR1 LNHNV, CDR2 YYDKDF (reference sequence). The CDR3 DNA follows: TGTGCCACCAGCCCTGACAGGGCGTACGGCTACACCTTC. Its translation is CATSPDRAYGYTF.

The genes are TRBV15 and TRBJ1-5; 8 bases line up with TRBD1. CDR1 LNHNV and CDR2 YYDKDF come from the germline V gene (reference sequence). This CDR3 has 15 residues. Unmatched junction bases numbered 5, after V lost 0 bases and J lost 7 bases. The CDR3 sequence is CATSRDGRGQQPQHF. The DNA for the CDR3 is TGTGCCACCAGCAGAGATGGCAGGGGGCAGCAGCCCCAGCATTTT. Full variable domain (rest looked up from reference TRBV15 and TRBJ1-5): DAMVIQNPRYQVTQFGKPVTLSCSQTLNHNVMYWYQQKSSQAPKLLFHYYDKDFNNEADTPDNFQSRRPNTSFCFLDIRSPGLGDTAMYLCATSRDGRGQQPQHFGDGTRLSIL.

The chain combines TRBV20-1 with TRBJ1-6; maybe TRBD1 (6 bases). Germline-derived CDR1 and CDR2 are DFQATT and SNEGSKA (reference sequence). The CDR3 runs 14 residues. Trimming left V 1 base short and J 7 bases short, with 11 bases between. The CDR3 DNA reads TGCAGTGCTAGAGGTGGGACATCAAATTCACCCCTCCACTTT. Residues: CSARGGTSNSPLHF.

The chain is built from TRBV3-1 and TRBJ2-1; D is ambiguous. The germline CDR1 and CDR2 sequences are LGHDT and YNNKEL (reference sequence). Trimming removed 0 bases at V and 0 bases at J, with 6 bases between. CDR3 length: 15 residues. CDR3 sequence (DNA): TGTGCCAGCAGCCAAGATCGTCTCTCCTACAATGAGCAGTTCTTC. The encoded protein is CASSQDRLSYNEQFF.

The rearrangement links TRBV5-1 to TRBJ1-1, with D maybe TRBD1 (6 bases). CDR3 length: 13 amino acids. V was cut by 1 base and J by 6 bases, with 10 bases left in between. Germline-derived CDR1 and CDR2 are SGHRS and YFSETQ. The CDR3 nucleotides are TGCGCCAGCAGCTTGAAGGGACAAGCTGAAGCTTTCTTT. Translation: CASSLKGQAEAFF.